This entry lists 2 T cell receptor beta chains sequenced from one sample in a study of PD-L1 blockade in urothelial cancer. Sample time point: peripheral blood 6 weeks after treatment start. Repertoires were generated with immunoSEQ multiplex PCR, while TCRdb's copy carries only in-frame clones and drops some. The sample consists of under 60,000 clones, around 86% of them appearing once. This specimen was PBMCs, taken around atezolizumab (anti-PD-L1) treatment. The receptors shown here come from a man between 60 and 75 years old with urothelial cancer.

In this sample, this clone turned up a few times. The CDR3 sequence is CASSPGDTEAFF. Here the CDR3 DNA reads TGTGCCAGCAGCCCCGGAGACACTGAAGCTTTCTTT. V gene TRBV5-6 combines with J gene TRBJ1-1; D not resolved. The CDR3 is made up of 12 amino acids. Germline V gene sequence: CDR1 SGHDT, CDR2 YYEEEE. The V end was cut by 4 bases, the J end by 3 bases, with 7 bases between.

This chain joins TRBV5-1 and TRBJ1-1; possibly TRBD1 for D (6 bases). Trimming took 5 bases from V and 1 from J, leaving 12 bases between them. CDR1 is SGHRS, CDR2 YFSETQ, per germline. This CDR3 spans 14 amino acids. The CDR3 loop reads CASRTGGPNTEAFF. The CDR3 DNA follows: TGCGCCAGCAGGACAGGAGGTCCGAACACTGAAGCTTTCTTT.